This T cell receptor beta chain stems from a study of blood T cell repertoires in COVID-19. Germline trimming cut 1 base from V and 3 bases from J; bases unmatched to any gene: 2. This CDR3 has 16 amino acids. Germline CDR1 is MNHEY and CDR2 is SMNVEV (reference sequence). Some clones are missing from TCRdb's copy, which holds only in-frame ones; the method was immunoSEQ multiplex PCR. This sample yields 40,000 to 50,000 clones, of which 88% are seen a single time; about 4.8% belongs to the top ten. The clonotype originates from a human donor in a cohort sampled during active COVID-19. V is TRBV27 and J is TRBJ2-7; 14 nucleotides agree with TRBD2. The sample consisted of peripheral blood. CDR3 nucleotide sequence: TGTGCCAGCAGTTTATTGGGGACTAGCGGGGGCTACGAGCAGTACTTC. It translates to CASSLLGTSGGYEQYF.